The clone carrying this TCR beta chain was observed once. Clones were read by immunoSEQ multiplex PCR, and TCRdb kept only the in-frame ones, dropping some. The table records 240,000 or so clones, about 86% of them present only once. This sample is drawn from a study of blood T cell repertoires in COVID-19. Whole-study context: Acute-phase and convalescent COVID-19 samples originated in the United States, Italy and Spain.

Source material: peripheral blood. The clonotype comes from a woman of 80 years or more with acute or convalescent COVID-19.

The CDR3 loop reads CASSFSGVYEQYF. CDR3 coding DNA: TGTGCCAGCAGTTTTTCGGGGGTGTACGAGCAGTACTTC. This chain links TRBV12-3 or TRBV12-4 with TRBJ2-7; weak D call: TRBD2 (6 bases). The CDR3 is 13 amino acids. The ends were cut back, 3 bases at V and 4 bases at J, with 10 bases in the middle.